The sequence of this TCR beta chain was determined in a study of blood T cell repertoires in COVID-19. Study summary: Specimens from acute and convalescent COVID-19 originated in the United States, Italy and Spain. T cells, B-cell-depleted T cells, or PBMCs provided the cDNA or gDNA that served as material.

The participants were between about 18 and 100 years old and came from about two dozen US areas. Study processing details: Researchers report that nucleated cell counts were estimated from reference gene primer amplification. This table comes from immunoSEQ multiplex PCR, and its TCRdb copy is limited to in-frame clones, with some not included. D and trimming come from the DNA, and the V and J calls and clone size come from that table. The data contain a few hundred thousand clones, about nine tenths of them singletons. This clone was counted a few times. Sequenced sample: PBMCs or T cells enriched from blood (not recorded which). This TCR was sampled from a young woman who had recovered from COVID-19.

The CDR3 is CASSEASDREDQPQHF. The CDR3 DNA is TGTGCCAGCAGTGAAGCGTCGGACAGGGAGGATCAGCCCCAGCATTTT. The rearrangement uses TRBV6-1 and TRBJ1-5; TRBD1 agrees at 8 bases. The CDR3 runs 16 residues. Germline V gives CDR1 MNHNS, CDR2 SASEGT. J lost 5 bases, V lost 0 bases, and 6 bases had no gene match.